These T cell receptor beta chains were read from a single sample in a study of T cells in Graves' hyperthyroidism and ophthalmopathy. TCRdb re-called the multiplex PCR reads through MiXCR, storing one row per CDR3 protein. The data show over 400,000 distinct CDR3 sequences, approximately 22% seen once. The sample consisted of blood. These receptor sequences come from a woman between 70 and 85 years old with Graves' ophthalmopathy. CDR3s include the opening cysteine and the closing phenylalanine or tryptophan. The order of the fields is V gene, J gene, CDR3 protein.

>TRBV3-1|TRBJ1-3
CASSRQASSGNTIYF
>TRBV28|TRBJ2-7
CASRRLASYEQYF
>TRBV6-1|TRBJ2-6
CASTHSGSGANVLTF
>TRBV20-1|TRBJ2-7
CSARGPTGVEQYF
>TRBV20-1|TRBJ2-1
CSARGGRGYNEQFF
>TRBV5-1|TRBJ2-3
CASSSQLPDTQYF
>TRBV28|TRBJ2-3
CASAVVLTDTQYF
>TRBV5-1|TRBJ2-7
CASSPGEGRHEQYF
>TRBV6-4|TRBJ2-1
CASCLPTSGRGNEQFF
>TRBV20-1|TRBJ2-5
CSAYEPRFRETQYF
>TRBV20-1|TRBJ2-1
CSAGLAGGPINEQFF
>TRBV18|TRBJ2-7
CASSQNTQSYEQYF
>TRBV3-1|TRBJ1-1
CASSLGGVSEAFF
>TRBV20-1|TRBJ2-1
CSVLAGGPDNEQFF
>TRBV7-3|TRBJ1-1
CASSSGQVFPGTEAFF
>TRBV5-6|TRBJ1-2
CASRTRPPLHNYGYTF
>TRBV12-3/TRBV12-4|TRBJ1-1
CASSGDRGLGEAFF
>TRBV9|TRBJ2-3
CASSVQPGLGKDTQYF
>TRBV7-9|TRBJ2-3
CASSQTGGTDTQYF
>TRBV20-1|TRBJ1-4
CSAPQTNEKLFF
>TRBV5-1|TRBJ2-7
CASSLVGTSVSYEQYF
>TRBV12-3/TRBV12-4|TRBJ2-3
CASVWDPSTTDTQYF
>TRBV27|TRBJ2-1
CASSFVRDSYNEQFF
>TRBV7-2|TRBJ2-5
CASSSLSEREIQETQYF
>TRBV13|TRBJ1-6
CASSLSRAGGERSYNSPLHF
>TRBV2|TRBJ1-4
CASSRSGKTNEKLFF
>TRBV18|TRBJ2-2
CASSPQDTGELFF
>TRBV7-2|TRBJ1-3
CASSLTGNSGNTIYF
>TRBV10-2|TRBJ2-7
CASGQERVRTYEQYF
>TRBV7-2|TRBJ2-3
CASNPTGSTDTQYF
>TRBV7-2|TRBJ1-1
CASSFQGAGNTEAFF
>TRBV19|TRBJ2-3
CASSNNPGQTDTQYF
>TRBV12-3/TRBV12-4|TRBJ1-4
CASSLAQDEKLFF
>TRBV7-2|TRBJ2-2
CASSLYRAKGELFF
>TRBV5-6|TRBJ2-5
CASSLGPGRGTQYF
>TRBV10-3|TRBJ2-3
CATESLAATQYF
>TRBV30|TRBJ2-7
CACSPLSYEQYF
>TRBV18|TRBJ2-3
CASSESGSDTQYF
>TRBV19|TRBJ2-1
CASSMGGSGSPYNEQFF
>TRBV4-3|TRBJ2-7
CASSQAHGYEQYF
>TRBV9|TRBJ2-7
CASSVADNQNEQYF
>TRBV10-3|TRBJ2-5
CAISESGETQYF
>TRBV3-1|TRBJ2-7
CASSQVLAGTYEQYF